This T cell receptor (beta chain) was recorded in a study of cytomegalovirus exposure and HLA in healthy donors (dated by TCRdb to about 2017). A note on the overall study: In an earlier analysis of approximately 640 of the donors, about 260 Gb of sequence data and 100 million or so unique TCR beta sequences from roughly 200 million T cells were reported. An early release covering roughly 640 HLA-typed donors comprised approximately 300 gigabases of sequencing data and about 90 million unique TCR sequences. Among the roughly 390 genotyped donors, about 85% belonged to the genetic ancestry cluster associated with self-reported Caucasian donors. The aim of the study was to test whether cataloging public T cell receptors could identify signatures of past pathogen exposure. The study used immunosequencing to profile the T cell repertoires of hundreds of subjects and linked those repertoires to cytomegalovirus serostatus. Besides the first cohort of approximately 710 subjects, a separate validation cohort made up of around 120 different subjects was used. The study combined high-throughput TCR immunosequencing, statistical association of individual TCRs with disease status, and machine learning to predict cytomegalovirus infection status. A later analysis re-analyzed previously published TCR beta repertoires from about 730 donors and added high-resolution HLA genotyping to study TCR occurrence patterns. Rather than using new phenotypic data, the later analysis identified candidate immune exposures from TCR beta sequences and from how often those sequences occurred across donors. An earlier analysis of around 540 of the donors applied high-throughput TCR beta sequencing to assess whether each TCR beta V gene segment acted as functional or pseudogenic. Alongside the repertoire data, information on donor age, sex, ethnicity and CMV serostatus was compiled. Genome-wide SNP genotypes for about three fifths of the 666 donors were used in a later genetic analysis, which treated that subset as a discovery cohort. All discovery cohort repertoires had been generated using a single sequencing platform. HLA typing covered class I and class II loci at four-digit resolution. Typing coverage varied by locus: roughly 620-630 donors for A, B, C, DRB1 and DQB1; roughly 560 for DQA1; 600 to 610 for DPA1; some 470 for DPB1. Four or five DR-DQ haplotypes were handled as single units for association and clustering because linkage in the cohort was strong. On average, roughly 240,000 unique TCR beta nucleotide sequences were sequenced per donor among roughly 430 genotyped donors of the cohort, with about 19% of those sequences being non-productive.

Concerning this clone: The target of this receptor is not known. It has no much larger one-base neighbor in the sample; base qualities were not kept.

Broad study findings and their caveats: In an earlier analysis of some 500 of the donors, most TCR beta V segments appeared in productive rearrangements about 87% or about 30% of the time, broadly matching IMGT annotations. The study listed 164 TCR beta chains as associated with cytomegalovirus. Because some donors lacked HLA typing at each locus, the association tests relied only on the typed subset. In a later analysis, around 17,000 TCR beta sequences were associated with specific HLA alleles at a false discovery rate of 0.05. Linkage disequilibrium might explain the correlated functional status among segregating V segments, but an unknown experimental factor could not be excluded. Roughly uniform sequencing depth across donors was assumed in presence/absence analyses, although this assumption may not hold. According to a later analysis, parvovirus B19, influenza, CMV and Epstein-Barr virus appeared linked to several top co-occurrence clusters. It was suggested by the authors that the approach could potentially be generalized to other disease states and immunological phenotypes. Assigning TCR associations to individual alleles was difficult when HLA alleles, especially DR and DQ, strongly co-occurred. CMV serostatus was the only immune exposure information available for the cohort. According to a later analysis, most CMV-associated TCR beta chains appeared to be HLA-restricted, and the HLA associations seemed to be driven largely by CMV exposure. A further reported finding was that TCR beta sequences accurately predicted the HLA-A and HLA-B alleles for most subjects in the first cohort. In a later analysis, HLA-associated TCR beta chains were found to be more clonally expanded and to have lower generation probabilities than equally common non-associated chains. In a later genetic analysis, a missense DCLRE1C variant was associated with V-gene and J-gene trimming of TCR beta chains, and the association was replicated in an independent cohort. Across donors, most TCR sequences were observed very rarely, whereas some public TCRs were present in many individuals. A few of the identified cytomegalovirus-associated TCR beta chains were confirmed in vitro to be specific for cytomegalovirus antigens. The sequencing pipeline was judged likely to have produced a cluster of highly shared sequence variants as a technical artifact. The earlier analysis of approximately 560 of the donors excluded approximately 15 rarely observed V segments, including chromosome 9 orphons, because counts were too low. The 87-base-pair reads could not distinguish some IMGT-functional V segments, including TRBV6-2 and TRBV6-3, so those segments were excluded. The cohort was sequenced for TCR beta chains only, and without alpha or paired-chain data the features that could be detected were limited. According to a later genetic analysis, donors in an Asian-associated ancestry cluster had fewer N-insertions in productive TCRs than the roughly 700-donor mean. The classifier was reported to diagnose cytomegalovirus status with high specificity and sensitivity in both the original cohort and the validation cohort. In a later analysis, TCR association rates were found to vary across HLA loci, with the most associated TCRs seen for DRB1 alleles and the fewest for HLA-C alleles.

Libraries were prepared through the immunoSEQ multiplex PCR assay. A mixture of 60 forward primers for TCR Vbeta segments and 13 reverse primers for TCR Jbeta segments was used in the multiplex PCR. Amplification of the CDR3 region of rearranged TCR beta genes was performed with a multiplex PCR assay on genomic DNA. Amplified TCR beta libraries were sequenced as 87-base-pair reads on the Illumina HiSeq System. The paper's data handling went like this. A later analysis counted about 82 million unique TCR beta chains across the 650 to 700 repertoires, and some 11 million of these chains were shared by at least two donors. Raw reads were error-corrected and collapsed into unique sequences with a nearest-neighbor algorithm that merged closely related sequences to remove PCR and sequencing errors. CDR3 sequences were aligned to IMGT reference sequences to assign V, D and J gene segments. For a sequence to be retained, a match of at least six nucleotides was required to both a V gene segment and a J gene segment. Rearrangements were classified as productive when the CDR3 lacked stop codons and remained in frame with V and J, and all other rearrangements were classified as non-productive. CDR3 was defined according to IMGT convention as the region running from the second conserved V-encoded cysteine to the conserved J-encoded phenylalanine. The earlier analysis of roughly 590 of the donors excluded any sequence lacking an unambiguous match to a single V gene segment. An earlier analysis of 500 to 700 of the donors classified V segments as functional when productive rearrangements were above 56.7% and as segregating when the standard deviation between donors was above 5%. A statistical classification framework was built for diagnosing cytomegalovirus status from the catalog of TCR beta chain sequences. In a later analysis, TCR nucleotide sequences were compared against IMGT/GENE-DB human TR gene sequences so that V and J genes could be assigned. Using the TCRdist pipeline, a later analysis assigned CDR3 sequences along with most-parsimonious VDJ recombination scenarios. In a later analysis, each TCR beta chain was defined by its CDR3 amino acid sequence together with its V-gene family, and reads lacking a unique V-gene family were excluded. As a way to deal with suspected cross-contamination and a sequencing artifact, a later analysis dropped 500 to 700 nucleotide sequences that were highly shared and had low generation probability. In a later analysis, a clonal expansion index for each public chain was calculated from normalized within-repertoire ranks of inferred template counts. In a later analysis, generation probabilities were computed with a VDJ recombination model fitted to out-of-frame rearrangements, and the resulting probabilities were checked against IGoR. In a later analysis, TCR-TCR, TCR-HLA and TCR-CMV co-occurrence was scored with hypergeometric tests, and a repertoire-size bias correction was applied to TCR pairs. In a later analysis, false discovery rates were estimated by permuting HLA or CMV assignments 20 times. In a later analysis, co-occurring TCRs were grouped using DBSCAN, with TCRdist sequence similarity added in when clustering inside HLA-allele-positive subsets. For co-occurrence clustering, repertoires with fewer than 30,000 or more than 120,000 public chains were excluded, along with five repertoires with anomalous nucleotide sharing. TCRdb re-hosts the immuneACCESS table, in-frame sequences only. Its copies lack some clones; in the studies checked, an unresolved V gene accounts for under half of them, and the cause for the rest is not known. V and J calls and clone size come straight from that table; D and trimming were deduced from the DNA. This sample holds 85,000 to 130,000 clones; approximately 71% were observed only once. More than 2% of the sample comes from the top ten.

CDR1 and CDR2, per the germline V gene, are SGHAT and FQNNGV. Trimming takes 1 base off V and 2 bases off J; junction bases not matched to a gene: 7. The CDR3 runs 16 residues from the cysteine to the phenylalanine. Only the CDR3 region is kept as DNA, spanning 48 bases read in frame from base 1. In total, 600 or so healthy bone marrow donors made up the cohort. At the time of sampling, all cohort members were nominally healthy, though unrecorded immune exposures were likely present. The donor tested CMV seronegative and was one of the 352 seronegative cohort members. A peripheral blood sample was provided by each donor, and peripheral blood mononuclear cells were used for TCR beta sequencing. Genomic DNA extraction from the blood cell samples was performed with the Qiagen DNeasy Blood Extraction Kit.

Sequencing input: PBMCs. This chain joins TRBV11-2 to TRBJ2-7, with 8 middle bases fitting TRBD1. The clonotype was recovered from a man aged 35-49 years in good health and CMV-seronegative. The DNA sequence is TGTGCCAGCAGCTTAGTTACCAGGGGGCGACCCTACGAGCAGTACTTC. It encodes CASSLVTRGRPYEQYF. With all but the CDR3 taken from the reference TRBV11-2 and TRBJ2-7 genes, the full variable domain is: EAGVAQSPRYKIIEKRQSVAFWCNPISGHATLYWYQQILGQGPKLLIQFQNNGVVDDSQLPKDRFSAERLKGVDSTLKIQPAKLEDSAVYLCASSLVTRGRPYEQYFGPGTRLTVT.